This note documents a single TCR beta chain sequence. Its antigen remains undetermined. It has no much larger one-base neighbor in the sample; base qualities were not kept. The sample comes from a study of control samples from healthy donors and cancer patients (TCRdb year 2020). Libraries were made using the immunoSEQ multiplex PCR assay. The clones in this table, taken by TCRdb from immuneACCESS, are in-frame only. Not every clone is retained; where verified, under half of the shortfall comes from an unresolved V gene, and the cause of the rest is unknown. A total of 91,000 or so clones appear in this sample, more than 85% of them only once. The ten largest clonotypes hold roughly 0.92% of the sample. The origin of this receptor is a woman younger than 45 in good health. Material for sequencing was blood.

The sequence in DNA is TGCGCCAGCAGTGAAAGGGTCAACTATGGCTACACCTTC. It encodes CASSERVNYGYTF. This chain joins TRBV10-1 to TRBJ1-2, with no D gene named confidently. V is shortened by 3 bases, J by 2 bases, and the region joining them spans 7 bases. CDR1 WNHNN and CDR2 SYGVQD are derived from the germline V gene (reference sequence). The CDR3, cysteine through phenylalanine, is 13 amino acids long. Just CDR3 DNA is preserved here, 39 bases in frame from base 1.